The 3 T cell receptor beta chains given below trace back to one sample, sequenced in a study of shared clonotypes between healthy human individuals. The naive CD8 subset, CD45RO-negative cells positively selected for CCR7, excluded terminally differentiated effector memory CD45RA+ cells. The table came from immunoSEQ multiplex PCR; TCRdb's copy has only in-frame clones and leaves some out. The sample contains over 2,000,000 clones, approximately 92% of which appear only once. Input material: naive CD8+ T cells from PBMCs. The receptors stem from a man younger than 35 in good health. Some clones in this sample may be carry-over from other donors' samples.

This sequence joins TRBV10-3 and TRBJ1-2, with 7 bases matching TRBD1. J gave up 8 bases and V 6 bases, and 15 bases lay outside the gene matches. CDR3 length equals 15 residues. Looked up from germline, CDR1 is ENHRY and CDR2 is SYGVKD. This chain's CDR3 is CAIRDNSGTAEGYTF. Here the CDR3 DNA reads TGTGCCATCAGAGATAATTCCGGGACAGCGGAGGGCTACACCTTC.

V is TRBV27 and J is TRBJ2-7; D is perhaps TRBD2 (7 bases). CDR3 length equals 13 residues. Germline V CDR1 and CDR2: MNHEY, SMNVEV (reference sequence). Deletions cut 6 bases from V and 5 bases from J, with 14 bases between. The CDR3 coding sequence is TGTGCCAGCAGCCCTCCGGGGGGCCACGAGCAGTACTTC. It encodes CASSPPGGHEQYF.

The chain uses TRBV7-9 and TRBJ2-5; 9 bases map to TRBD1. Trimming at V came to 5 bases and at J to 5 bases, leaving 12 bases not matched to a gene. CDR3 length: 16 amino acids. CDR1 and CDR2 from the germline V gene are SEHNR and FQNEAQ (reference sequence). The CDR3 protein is CASSGRDRDKGETQYF. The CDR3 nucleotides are TGTGCCAGCAGCGGCCGGGACAGGGATAAGGGGGAGACCCAGTACTTC.